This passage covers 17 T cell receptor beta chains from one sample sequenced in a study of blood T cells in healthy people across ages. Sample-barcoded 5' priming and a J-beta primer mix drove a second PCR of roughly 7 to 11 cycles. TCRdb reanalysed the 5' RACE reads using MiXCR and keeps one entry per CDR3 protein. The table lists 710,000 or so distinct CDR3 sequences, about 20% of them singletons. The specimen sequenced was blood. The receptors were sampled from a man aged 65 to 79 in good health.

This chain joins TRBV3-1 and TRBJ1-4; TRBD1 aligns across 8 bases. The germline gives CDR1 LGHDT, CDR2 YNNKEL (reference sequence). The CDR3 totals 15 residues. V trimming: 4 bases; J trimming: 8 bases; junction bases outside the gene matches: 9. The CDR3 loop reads CASSLTQGVGEKLFF. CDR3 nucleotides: TGTGCCAGCAGCCTCACACAGGGGGTTGGAGAAAAACTGTTTTTT.

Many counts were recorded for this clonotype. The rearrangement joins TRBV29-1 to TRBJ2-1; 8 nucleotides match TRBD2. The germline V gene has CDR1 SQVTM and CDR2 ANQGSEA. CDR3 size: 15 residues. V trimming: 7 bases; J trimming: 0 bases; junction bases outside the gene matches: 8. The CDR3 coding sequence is TGCAGCGCCCTATACGGGACTAGCTCCTACAATGAGCAGTTCTTC. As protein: CSALYGTSSYNEQFF.

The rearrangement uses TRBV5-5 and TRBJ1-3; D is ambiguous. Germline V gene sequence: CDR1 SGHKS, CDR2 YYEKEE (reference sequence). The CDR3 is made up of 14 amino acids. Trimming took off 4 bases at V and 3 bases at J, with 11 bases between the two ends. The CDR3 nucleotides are TGTGCCAGCAGCCTTATTGGGGATGGAAACACCATATATTTT. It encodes CASSLIGDGNTIYF. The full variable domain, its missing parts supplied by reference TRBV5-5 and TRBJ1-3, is DAGVTQSPTHLIKTRGQQVTLRCSPISGHKSVSWYQQVLGQGPQFIFQYYEKEERGRGNFPDRFSARQFPNYSSELNVNALLLGDSALYLCASSLIGDGNTIYFGEGSWLTVV.

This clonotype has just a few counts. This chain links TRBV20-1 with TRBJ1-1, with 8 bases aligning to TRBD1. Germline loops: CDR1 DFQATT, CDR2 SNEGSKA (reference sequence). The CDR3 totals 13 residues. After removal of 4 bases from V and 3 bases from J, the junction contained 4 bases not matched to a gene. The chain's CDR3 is CSATTGVYTEAFF. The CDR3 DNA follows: TGCAGTGCTACGACAGGGGTTTACACTGAAGCTTTCTTT.

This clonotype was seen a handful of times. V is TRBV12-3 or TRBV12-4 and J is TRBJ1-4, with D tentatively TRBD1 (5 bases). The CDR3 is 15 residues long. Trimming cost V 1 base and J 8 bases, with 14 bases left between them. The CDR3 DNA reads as TGTGCCAGCAGTTTAGGGGGCTCGTTGAAGGAAAAACTGTTTTTT. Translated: CASSLGGSLKEKLFF.

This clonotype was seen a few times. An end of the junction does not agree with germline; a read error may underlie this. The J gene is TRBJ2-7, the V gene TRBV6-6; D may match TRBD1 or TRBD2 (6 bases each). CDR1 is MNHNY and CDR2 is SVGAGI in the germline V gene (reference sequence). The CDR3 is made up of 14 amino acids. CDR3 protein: CVSSYGGHTYEQYF. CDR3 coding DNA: TGTGTCAGCAGTTACGGGGGCCACACCTACGAGCAGTACTTC.

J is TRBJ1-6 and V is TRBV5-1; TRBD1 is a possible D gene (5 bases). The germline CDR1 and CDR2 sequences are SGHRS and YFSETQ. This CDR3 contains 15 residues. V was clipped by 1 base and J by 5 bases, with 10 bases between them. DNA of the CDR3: TGCGCCAGCAGCTTGTCCGGGGGTGATAATTCACCCCTCCACTTT. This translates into CASSLSGGDNSPLHF.

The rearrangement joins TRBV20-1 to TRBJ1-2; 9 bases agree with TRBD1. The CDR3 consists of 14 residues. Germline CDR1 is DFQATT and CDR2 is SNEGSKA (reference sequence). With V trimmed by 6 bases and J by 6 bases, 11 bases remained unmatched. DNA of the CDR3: TGCAGTGCCCGACCTCGGACAGGGGAAGATGGCTACACCTTC. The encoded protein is CSARPRTGEDGYTF.

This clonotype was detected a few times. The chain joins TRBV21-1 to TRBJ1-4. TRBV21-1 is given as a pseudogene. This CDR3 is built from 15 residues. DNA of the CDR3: TGTGCCAGCAGCACCCGGACCTCCCTAAGTGAAAAACTGTTTTTT. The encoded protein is CASSTRTSLSEKLFF.

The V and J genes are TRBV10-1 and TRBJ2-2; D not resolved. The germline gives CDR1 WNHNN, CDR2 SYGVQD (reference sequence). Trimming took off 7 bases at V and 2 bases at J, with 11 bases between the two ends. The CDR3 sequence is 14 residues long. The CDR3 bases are TGCGCCAGCACCAAGACGGTTAACACCGGGGAGCTGTTTTTT. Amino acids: CASTKTVNTGELFF.

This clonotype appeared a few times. CDR3 sequence reads: CASSYRQGGQPQHF. The CDR3 nucleotides read TGTGCCAGCAGCTATCGCCAGGGCGGACAGCCCCAGCATTTT. The V call is TRBV7-8, the J call TRBJ1-5, with D perhaps TRBD1 (5 bases). This CDR3 has 14 amino acids. The germline V gene encodes CDR1 SGHVS and CDR2 FQNEAQ. The V gene lost 4 bases and the J gene lost 7 bases, with 14 bases spanning the gap.

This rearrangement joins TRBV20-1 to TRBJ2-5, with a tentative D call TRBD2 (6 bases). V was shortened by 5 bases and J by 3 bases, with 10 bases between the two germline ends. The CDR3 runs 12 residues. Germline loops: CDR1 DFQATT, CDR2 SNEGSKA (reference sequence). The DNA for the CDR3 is TGCAGTGCTGACGGACTAAAAGAGACCCAGTACTTC. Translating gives CSADGLKETQYF.

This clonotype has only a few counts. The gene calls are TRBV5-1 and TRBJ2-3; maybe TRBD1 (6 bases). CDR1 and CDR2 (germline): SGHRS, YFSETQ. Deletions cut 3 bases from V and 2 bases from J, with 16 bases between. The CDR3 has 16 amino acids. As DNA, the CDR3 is TGCGCCAGCAGCTCCGGGACACAGAGGGACACAGATACGCAGTATTTT. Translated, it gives CASSSGTQRDTDTQYF. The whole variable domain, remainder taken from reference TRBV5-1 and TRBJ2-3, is KAGVTQTPRYLIKTRGQQVTLSCSPISGHRSVSWYQQTPGQGLQFLFEYFSETQRNKGNFPGRFSGRQFSNSRSEMNVSTLELGDSALYLCASSSGTQRDTDTQYFGPGTRLTVL.

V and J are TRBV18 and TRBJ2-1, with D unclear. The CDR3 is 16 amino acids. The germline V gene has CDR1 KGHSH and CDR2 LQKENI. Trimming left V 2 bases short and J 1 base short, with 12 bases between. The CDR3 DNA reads TGTGCCAGCTCACCAATCGCTTTTACTTCCTACAATGAGCAGTTCTTC. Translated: CASSPIAFTSYNEQFF.

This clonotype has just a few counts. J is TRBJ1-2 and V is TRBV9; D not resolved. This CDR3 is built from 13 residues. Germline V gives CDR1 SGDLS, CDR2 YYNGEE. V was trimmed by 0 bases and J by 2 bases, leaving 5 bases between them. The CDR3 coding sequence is TGTGCCAGCAGCGTAGAGGAAAACTATGGCTACACCTTC. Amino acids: CASSVEENYGYTF.

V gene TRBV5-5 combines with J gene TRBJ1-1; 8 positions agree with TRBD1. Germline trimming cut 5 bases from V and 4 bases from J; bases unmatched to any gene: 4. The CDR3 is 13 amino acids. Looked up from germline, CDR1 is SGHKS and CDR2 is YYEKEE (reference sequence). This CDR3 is CASSHDRGTEAFF. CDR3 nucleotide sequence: TGTGCCAGCAGTCATGACAGGGGCACTGAAGCTTTCTTT.

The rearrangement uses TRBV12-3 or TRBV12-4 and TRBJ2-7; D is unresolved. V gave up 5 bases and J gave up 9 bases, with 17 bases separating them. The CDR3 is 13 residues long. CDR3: CASSPRSFTVQYF. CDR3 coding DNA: TGTGCCAGCAGTCCCAGGTCGTTTACGGTGCAGTACTTC.